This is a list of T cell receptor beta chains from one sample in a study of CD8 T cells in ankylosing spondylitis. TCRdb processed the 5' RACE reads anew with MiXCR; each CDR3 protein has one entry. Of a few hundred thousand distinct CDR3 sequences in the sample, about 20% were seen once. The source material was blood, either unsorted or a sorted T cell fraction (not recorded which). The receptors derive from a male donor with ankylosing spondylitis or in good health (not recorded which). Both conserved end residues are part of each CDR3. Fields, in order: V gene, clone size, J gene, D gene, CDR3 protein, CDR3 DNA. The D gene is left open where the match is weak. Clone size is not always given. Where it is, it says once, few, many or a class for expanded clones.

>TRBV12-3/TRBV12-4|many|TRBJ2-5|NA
CASSLDSLEETQYF
TGTGCCAGCAGTTTGGACAGTCTCGAAGAGACCCAGTACTTC
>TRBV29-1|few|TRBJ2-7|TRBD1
CSVWKKDRAYEQYF
TGCAGCGTTTGGAAGAAGGACAGGGCCTACGAGCAGTACTTC
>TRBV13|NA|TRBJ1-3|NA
CASSGDRGNTIYF
TGTGCCAGCAGCGGAGATCGGGGAAACACCATATATTTT
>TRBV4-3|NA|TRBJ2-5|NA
CASSQDRAYQETQYF
TGCGCCAGCAGCCAAGATCGGGCTTACCAAGAGACCCAGTACTTC
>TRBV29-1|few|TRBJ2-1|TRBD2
CSVEEFLAGEKDEQFF
TGCAGCGTTGAAGAATTCCTAGCGGGAGAGAAGGATGAGCAGTTCTTC
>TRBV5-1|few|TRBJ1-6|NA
CASSLAGDNSPLHF
TGCGCCAGCAGCTTGGCGGGGGATAATTCACCCCTCCACTTT
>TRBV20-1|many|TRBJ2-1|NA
CSAPGGSSYNEQFF
TGCAGTGCTCCAGGGGGGAGCTCCTACAATGAGCAGTTCTTC
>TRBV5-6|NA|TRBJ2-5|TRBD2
CASTPTSRETQYF
TGTGCCAGCACCCCGACTAGCCGGGAGACCCAGTACTTC
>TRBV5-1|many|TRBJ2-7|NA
CASSLIYGEKSYEQYF
TGCGCCAGCAGCTTGATTTACGGAGAGAAGTCCTACGAGCAGTACTTC
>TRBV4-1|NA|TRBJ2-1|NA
CASSPRTGPSSYNEQFF
TGCGCCAGCAGCCCCCGGACGGGCCCGAGCTCCTACAATGAGCAGTTCTTC
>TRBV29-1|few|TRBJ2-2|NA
CSVEDPLKPGELFF
TGCAGCGTTGAAGATCCCCTCAAACCCGGGGAGCTGTTTTTT
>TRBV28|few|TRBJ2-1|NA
CASSPRLAGEQFF
TGTGCCAGCAGCCCCCGGCTGGCGGGTGAGCAGTTCTTC
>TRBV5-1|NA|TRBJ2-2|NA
CAIQDFNTGELFF
TGCGCCATCCAGGACTTTAACACCGGGGAGCTGTTTTTT
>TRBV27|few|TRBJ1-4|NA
CASSLSAGERLTTNEKLFF
TGTGCCAGCAGTTTATCGGCGGGGGAGCGACTTACAACTAATGAAAAACTGTTTTTT
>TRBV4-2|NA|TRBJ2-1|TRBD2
CASSQEPVAGGPYEQFF
TGTGCCAGCAGCCAAGAACCCGTGGCGGGAGGGCCCTATGAGCAGTTCTTC
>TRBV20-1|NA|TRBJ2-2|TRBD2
CSARTRQLAGATGELFF
TGCAGTGCTCGAACACGTCAACTAGCGGGAGCGACCGGGGAGCTGTTTTTT
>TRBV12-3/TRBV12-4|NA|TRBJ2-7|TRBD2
CASRPGTISYEQYF
TGTGCCAGCAGGCCCGGGACTATCTCCTACGAGCAGTACTTC
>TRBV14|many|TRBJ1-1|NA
CASSHSSGPDAFF
TGTGCCAGCAGCCATTCCAGCGGACCGGACGCTTTCTTT
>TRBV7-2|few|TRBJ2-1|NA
CASSLVSGSRRNEQFF
TGTGCCAGCAGCTTAGTTTCCGGGAGTCGACGGAATGAGCAGTTCTTC
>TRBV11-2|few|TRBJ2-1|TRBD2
CASSFTSGRAGSYNEQFF
TGTGCCAGCAGCTTCACTAGCGGGAGGGCGGGCTCCTACAATGAGCAGTTCTTC
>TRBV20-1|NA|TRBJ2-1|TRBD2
CSARELAGVNEQFF
TGCAGTGCCAGGGAGCTAGCGGGAGTAAATGAGCAGTTCTTC
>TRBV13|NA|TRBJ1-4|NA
CASSFYRDLNLFF
TGTGCCAGCAGCTTCTACAGGGACCTCAATCTGTTTTTT
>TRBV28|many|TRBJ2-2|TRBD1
CASSSPLGTGKTGELFF
TGTGCCAGCAGTTCTCCCCTCGGGACAGGGAAAACCGGGGAGCTGTTTTTT
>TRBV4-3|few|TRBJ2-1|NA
CASSQDFGAYYNEQFF
TGCGCCAGCAGCCAAGATTTTGGCGCCTACTACAATGAGCAGTTCTTC
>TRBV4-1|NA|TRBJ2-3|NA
CASSQPEAGDRSDTQYF
TGCGCCAGCAGCCAGCCTGAGGCGGGGGACAGATCAGATACGCAGTATTTT
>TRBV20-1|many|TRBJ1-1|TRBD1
CSARDRQGLNTEAFF
TGCAGTGCTAGAGACCGACAGGGATTGAACACTGAAGCTTTCTTT
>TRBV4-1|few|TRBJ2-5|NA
CASSQDLVGLETQYF
TGCGCCAGCAGCCAAGATCTCGTGGGGCTGGAGACCCAGTACTTC
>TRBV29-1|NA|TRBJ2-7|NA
CSALDYYEQYF
TGCAGCGCACTGGACTACTACGAGCAGTACTTC
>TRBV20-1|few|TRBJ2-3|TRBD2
CSANPGTSGRETKLRNTDTQYF
TGCAGTGCGAATCCCGGGACTAGCGGGAGGGAAACCAAGCTCCGAAACACAGATACGCAGTATTTT
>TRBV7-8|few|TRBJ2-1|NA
CASSFPSDYNEQFF
TGTGCCAGCAGCTTTCCGTCCGACTACAATGAGCAGTTCTTC
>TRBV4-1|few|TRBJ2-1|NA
CASSQDSAYNEQFF
TGCGCCAGCAGCCAAGATTCCGCGTACAATGAGCAGTTCTTC
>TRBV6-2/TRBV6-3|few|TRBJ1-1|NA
CASSSIENTEAFF
TGTGCCAGCAGTTCGATAGAGAACACTGAAGCTTTCTTT
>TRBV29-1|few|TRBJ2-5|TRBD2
CSVQAGVRETQYF
TGCAGCGTCCAAGCGGGAGTCCGGGAGACCCAGTACTTC
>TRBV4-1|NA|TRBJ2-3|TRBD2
CASSQTPPGSGLTDTQYF
TGCGCCAGCAGCCAAACCCCCCCGGGTAGCGGGCTCACAGATACGCAGTATTTT
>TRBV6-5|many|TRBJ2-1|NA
CASRLTGTYNEQFF
TGTGCCAGCAGGTTAACCGGGACCTACAATGAGCAGTTCTTC
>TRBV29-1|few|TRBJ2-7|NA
CSAEDGRFDEQYF
TGCAGCGCCGAGGATGGGAGATTCGACGAGCAGTACTTC
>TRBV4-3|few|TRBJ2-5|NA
CASSQDLGPIQQETQYF
TGCGCCAGCAGCCAAGATCTGGGACCAATACAACAAGAGACCCAGTACTTC
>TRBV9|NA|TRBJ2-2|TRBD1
CASSVQGQGLAGELFF
TGTGCCAGCAGCGTACAGGGACAGGGGTTGGCCGGGGAGCTGTTTTTT
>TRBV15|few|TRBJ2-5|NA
CATPPRVSETQYF
TGTGCCACGCCGCCCAGGGTTTCAGAGACCCAGTACTTC
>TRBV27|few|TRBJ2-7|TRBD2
CASRLADTYEQYF
TGTGCCAGCCGACTAGCGGATACCTACGAGCAGTACTTC
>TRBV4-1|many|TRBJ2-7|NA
CASSQVRDYEQYF
TGCGCCAGCAGCCAGGTCCGTGATTACGAGCAGTACTTC
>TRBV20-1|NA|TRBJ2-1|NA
CSARDQGTSLFNEQFF
TGCAGTGCTAGAGATCAGGGGACTTCACTCTTCAATGAGCAGTTCTTC
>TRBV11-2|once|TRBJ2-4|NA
CASSLVLAKNIQYF
TGTGCCAGCAGCTTAGTACTAGCCAAAAACATTCAGTACTTC
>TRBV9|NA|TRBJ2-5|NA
CASSPRPVDDRETQYF
TGTGCCAGCAGCCCCCGCCCGGTGGACGACCGCGAGACCCAGTACTTC
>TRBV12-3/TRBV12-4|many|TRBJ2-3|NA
CASSSNPTDTQYF
TGTGCCAGCAGTTCCAACCCCACAGATACGCAGTATTTT
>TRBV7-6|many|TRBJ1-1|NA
CASSLYGGRNTEAFF
TGTGCCAGCAGCTTATATGGGGGGAGGAACACTGAAGCTTTCTTT
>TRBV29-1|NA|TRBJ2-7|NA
CSVTPGPSYEQYF
TGCAGCGTTACCCCGGGTCCGTCCTACGAGCAGTACTTC
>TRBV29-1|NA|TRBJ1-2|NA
CSVENRRDSGWAYGYTF
TGCAGCGTTGAAAACAGGCGGGATTCGGGTTGGGCGTATGGCTACACCTTC
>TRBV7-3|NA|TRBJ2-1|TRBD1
CASRLDRGPGNEQFF
TGTGCCAGCAGGCTGGACAGGGGGCCGGGCAATGAGCAGTTCTTC
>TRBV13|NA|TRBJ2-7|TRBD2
CASSLIDAGEGSEQYF
TGTGCCAGCAGCTTAATTGACGCGGGAGAAGGGTCCGAGCAGTACTTC
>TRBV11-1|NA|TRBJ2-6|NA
CASSLGDYSGANVLTF
TGTGCCAGCAGCTTGGGAGACTACTCTGGGGCCAACGTCCTGACTTTC
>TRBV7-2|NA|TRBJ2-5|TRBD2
CASLRVAGGSQETQYF
TGTGCCAGCTTGAGGGTAGCGGGAGGGTCCCAAGAGACCCAGTACTTC